This TCR beta chain comes out of a study of blood T cells in healthy people across ages. Every donor contributed roughly 10 milliliters of peripheral blood by blood draw. A second PCR, run for roughly 7 to 11 cycles, used a sample-barcoded 5' primer plus a J-beta primer mix. TCRdb re-called the 5' RACE reads with MiXCR, one entry per CDR3 protein. The sample contains 750,000 to 850,000 distinct CDR3 sequences, roughly 25% of which appear only once. V lost 7 bases and J lost 3; bases outside the gene matches: 8. This CDR3 contains 15 residues. The germline gives CDR1 SGHTA, CDR2 FQGNSA. The same sample was also studied in work on T cells of mothers and their children. That paper states: The people who donated were a few healthy Caucasian mothers and their six children. The authors found no persistent microchimeric T cell clones.

The sample comprised blood. V gene TRBV7-2 combines with J gene TRBJ2-2, with 7 bases fitting TRBD1. The receptor was derived from a boy younger than 18 in good health. CDR3 coding DNA: TGTGCCAGCACCCCCAAGGGGGCAGACACCGGGGAGCTGTTTTTT. Translated: CASTPKGADTGELFF. The whole variable domain, filled in from reference TRBV7-2 and TRBJ2-2, reads GAGVSQSPSNKVTEKGKDVELRCDPISGHTALYWYRQSLGQGLEFLIYFQGNSAPDKSGLPSDRFSAERTGGSVSTLTIQRTQQEDSAVYLCASTPKGADTGELFFGEGSRLTVL.